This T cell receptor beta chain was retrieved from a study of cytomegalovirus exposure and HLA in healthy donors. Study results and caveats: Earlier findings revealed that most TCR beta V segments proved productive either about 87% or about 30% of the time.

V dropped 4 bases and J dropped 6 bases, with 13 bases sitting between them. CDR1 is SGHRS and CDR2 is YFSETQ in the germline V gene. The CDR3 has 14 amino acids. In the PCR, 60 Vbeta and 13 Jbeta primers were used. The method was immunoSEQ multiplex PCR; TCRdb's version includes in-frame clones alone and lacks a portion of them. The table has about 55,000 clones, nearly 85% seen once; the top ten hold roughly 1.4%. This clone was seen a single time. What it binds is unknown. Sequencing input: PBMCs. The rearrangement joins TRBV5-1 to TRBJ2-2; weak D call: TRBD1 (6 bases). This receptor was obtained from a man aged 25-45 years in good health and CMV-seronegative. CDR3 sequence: CASSNQPGAGELFF. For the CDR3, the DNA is TGCGCCAGCAGCAACCAGCCAGGGGCCGGGGAGCTGTTTTTT.